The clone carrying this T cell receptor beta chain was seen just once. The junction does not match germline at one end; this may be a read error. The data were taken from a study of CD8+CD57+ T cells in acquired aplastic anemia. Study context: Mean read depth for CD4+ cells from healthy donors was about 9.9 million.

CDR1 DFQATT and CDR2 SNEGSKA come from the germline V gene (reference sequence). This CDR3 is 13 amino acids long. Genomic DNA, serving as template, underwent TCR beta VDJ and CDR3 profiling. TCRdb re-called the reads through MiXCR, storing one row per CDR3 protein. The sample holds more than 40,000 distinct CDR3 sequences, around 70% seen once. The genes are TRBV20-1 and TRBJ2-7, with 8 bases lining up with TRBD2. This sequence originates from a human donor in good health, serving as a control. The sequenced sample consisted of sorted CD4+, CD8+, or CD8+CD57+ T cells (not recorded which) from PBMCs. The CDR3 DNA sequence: TGCAGTGTCATTAGCGGGGTAGGCTACGGGCAGTACTTC. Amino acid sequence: CSVISGVGYGQYF.